Here is one T cell receptor (beta chain) with its context. This specimen comes from a study of T cells after posttransplantation cyclophosphamide. Germline V gene sequence: CDR1 SGDLS, CDR2 YYNGEE. CDR3 size: 14 residues. V shed 2 bases, J shed 7 bases, and the junction held 3 bases outside the gene matches. The table came from immunoSEQ multiplex PCR; TCRdb's copy has only in-frame clones and leaves some out. The sample records approximately 9,300 clones, more than 70% being singletons. Sampled 1 year posttransplant, controls received myeloablative marrow transplants, methotrexate and a calcineurin inhibitor.

The receptor comes from a male patient aged 45-59 years who received an allogeneic stem cell transplant from an unrelated donor, was CMV-positive, and had chronic GVHD only. Some T cells may be supplied by the graft donor. The sample here was PBMCs, taken just over 440 days after allogeneic stem cell transplant with calcineurin inhibitor and methotrexate. The chain has TRBV9 and TRBJ1-4; TRBD1 matches 9 bases. Here the CDR3 reads CASSVGDRVEKLFF. In nucleotides, the CDR3 is TGTGCCAGCAGCGTCGGGGACAGGGTTGAAAAACTGTTTTTT.